What follows describes a single T cell receptor (beta chain). What it binds is unknown. This entry belongs to a study of cytomegalovirus exposure and HLA in healthy donors. Study results and caveats: In most subjects, TCR beta sequences reportedly gave accurate predictions of HLA-A and HLA-B alleles. Per a later analysis, HLA-associated TCR beta chains showed more clonal expansion than other, equally common TCR beta chains. Follow-up analysis later connected one missense variant in DCLRE1C with trimming of TCR beta V- and J-genes. In a later analysis, at a false discovery rate of 0.05, under 20,000 TCR beta sequences matched HLA alleles.

Germline V gene lookup returns CDR1 MDHEN and CDR2 SYDVKM. J was trimmed by 3 bases and V by 5 bases; bases with no gene match: 2. The CDR3 is made up of 14 amino acids. PCR used 60 Vbeta primers and 13 Jbeta primers. The method was immunoSEQ multiplex PCR; TCRdb's version includes in-frame clones alone and lacks a portion of them. Among about 160,000 clones, roughly 78% were seen once, and the ten largest hold roughly 2%. The TCR comes from a man aged 40-49 years in good health and CMV-seronegative. The sample taken for sequencing was PBMCs. V is TRBV28 and J is TRBJ2-3; TRBD2 matches 10 bases. CDR3 in amino acids: CASSASGRTDTQYF. CDR3 nucleotides: TGTGCCAGCAGTGCTAGCGGGAGAACAGATACGCAGTATTTT.